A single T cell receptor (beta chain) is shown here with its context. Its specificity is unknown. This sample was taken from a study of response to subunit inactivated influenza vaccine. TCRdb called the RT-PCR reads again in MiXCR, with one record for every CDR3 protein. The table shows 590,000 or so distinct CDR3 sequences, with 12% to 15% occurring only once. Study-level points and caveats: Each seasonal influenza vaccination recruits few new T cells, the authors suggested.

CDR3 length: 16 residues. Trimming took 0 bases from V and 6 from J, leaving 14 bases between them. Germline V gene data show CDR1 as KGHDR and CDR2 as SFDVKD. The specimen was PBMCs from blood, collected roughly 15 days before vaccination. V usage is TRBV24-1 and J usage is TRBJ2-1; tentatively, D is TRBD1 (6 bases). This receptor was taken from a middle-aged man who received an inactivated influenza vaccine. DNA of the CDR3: TGTGCCACCAGTGATTTGGGCAGGGGAGTAAGCAATGAGCAGTTCTTC. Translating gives CATSDLGRGVSNEQFF.